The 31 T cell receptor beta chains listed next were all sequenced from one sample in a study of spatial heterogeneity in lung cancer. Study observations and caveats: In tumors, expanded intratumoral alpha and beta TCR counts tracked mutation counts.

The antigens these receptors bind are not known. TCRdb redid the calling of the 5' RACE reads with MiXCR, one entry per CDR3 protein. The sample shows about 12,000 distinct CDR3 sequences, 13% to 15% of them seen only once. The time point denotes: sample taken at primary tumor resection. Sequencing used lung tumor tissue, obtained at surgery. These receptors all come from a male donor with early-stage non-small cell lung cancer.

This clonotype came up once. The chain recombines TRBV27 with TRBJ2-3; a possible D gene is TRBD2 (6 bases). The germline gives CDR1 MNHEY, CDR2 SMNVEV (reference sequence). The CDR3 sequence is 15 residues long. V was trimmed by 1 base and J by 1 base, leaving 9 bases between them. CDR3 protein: CASSLWASGTDTQYF. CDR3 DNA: TGTGCCAGCAGTTTATGGGCTAGCGGCACAGATACGCAGTATTTT.

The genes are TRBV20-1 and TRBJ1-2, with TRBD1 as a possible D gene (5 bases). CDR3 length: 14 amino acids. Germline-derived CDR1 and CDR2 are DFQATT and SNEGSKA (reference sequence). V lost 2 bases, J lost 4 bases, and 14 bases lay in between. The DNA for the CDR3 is TGCAGTGCTAGAACCCCGACAGCCCTCTATGGCTACACCTTC. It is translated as CSARTPTALYGYTF.

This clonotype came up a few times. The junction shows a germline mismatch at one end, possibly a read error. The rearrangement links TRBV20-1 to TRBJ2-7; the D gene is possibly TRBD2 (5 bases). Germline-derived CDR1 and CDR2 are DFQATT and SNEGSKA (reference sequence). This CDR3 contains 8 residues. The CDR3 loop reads CSAGVAGF. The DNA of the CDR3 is TGCAGTGCGGGAGTAGCTGGCTTC.

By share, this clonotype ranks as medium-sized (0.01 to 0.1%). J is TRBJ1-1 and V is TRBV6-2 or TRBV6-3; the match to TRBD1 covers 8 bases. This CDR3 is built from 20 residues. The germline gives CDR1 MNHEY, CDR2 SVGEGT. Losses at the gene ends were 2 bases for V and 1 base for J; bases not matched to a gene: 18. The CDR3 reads CASSYRKPGQGGVRNTEAFF. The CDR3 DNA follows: TGTGCCAGCAGTTACCGGAAACCTGGACAGGGAGGAGTGAGGAACACTGAAGCTTTCTTT.

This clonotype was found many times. CDR3 residues: CASSLYRGLQETQYF. As DNA, the CDR3 is TGTGCCAGCAGCTTATACAGGGGATTACAAGAGACCCAGTACTTC. The chain recombines TRBV5-6 with TRBJ2-5; 7 bases agree with TRBD1. This CDR3 comprises 15 residues. V gave up 2 bases and J gave up 2 bases; unmatched junction bases: 6. Germline-derived CDR1 and CDR2 are SGHDT and YYEEEE.

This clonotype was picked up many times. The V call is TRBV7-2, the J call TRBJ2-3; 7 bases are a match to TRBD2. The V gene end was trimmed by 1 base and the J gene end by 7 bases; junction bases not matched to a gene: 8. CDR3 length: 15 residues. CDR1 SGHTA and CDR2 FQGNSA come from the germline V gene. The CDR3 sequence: CASSLDPAGSNTQYF. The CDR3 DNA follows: TGTGCCAGCAGCTTAGACCCAGCGGGGAGCAATACGCAGTATTTT.

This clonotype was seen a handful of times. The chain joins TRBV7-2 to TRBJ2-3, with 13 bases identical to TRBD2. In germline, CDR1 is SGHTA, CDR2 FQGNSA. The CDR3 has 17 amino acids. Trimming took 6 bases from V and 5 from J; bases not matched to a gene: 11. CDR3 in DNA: TGTGCCAGCAGTTTTACCGGACTAGCGGGAGCTCTAGATACGCAGTATTTT. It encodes CASSFTGLAGALDTQYF.

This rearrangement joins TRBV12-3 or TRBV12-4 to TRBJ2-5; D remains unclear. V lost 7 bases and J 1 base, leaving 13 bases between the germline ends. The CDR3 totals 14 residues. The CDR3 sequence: CASTPRPGQETQYF. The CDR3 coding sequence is TGTGCCAGCACTCCCCGGCCAGGCCAAGAGACCCAGTACTTC.

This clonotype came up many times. The CDR3: CASTGRQGLQETQYF. The DNA of the CDR3 is TGTGCCAGCACCGGACGACAGGGGCTCCAAGAGACCCAGTACTTC. The chain is built from TRBV6-6 and TRBJ2-5; 8 bases match TRBD1. Germline V CDR1 and CDR2: MNHNY, SVGAGI (reference sequence). J lost 1 base, V lost 7 bases, and 8 bases had no gene match. The CDR3 is 15 residues long.

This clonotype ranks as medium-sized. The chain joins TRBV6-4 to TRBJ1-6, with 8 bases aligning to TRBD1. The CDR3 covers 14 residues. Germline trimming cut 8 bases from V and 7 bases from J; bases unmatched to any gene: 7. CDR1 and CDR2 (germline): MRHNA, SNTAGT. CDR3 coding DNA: TGTGCCAGCTCGACAGGGGAAGAGAATTCACCCCTCCACTTT. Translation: CASSTGEENSPLHF.

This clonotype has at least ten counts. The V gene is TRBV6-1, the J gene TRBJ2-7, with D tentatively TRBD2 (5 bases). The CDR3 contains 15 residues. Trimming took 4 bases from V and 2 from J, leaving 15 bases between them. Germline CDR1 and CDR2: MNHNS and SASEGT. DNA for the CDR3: TGTGCCAGCAGTGGCCGGGAACAGCTAACCTACGAGCAGTACTTC. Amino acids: CASSGREQLTYEQYF.

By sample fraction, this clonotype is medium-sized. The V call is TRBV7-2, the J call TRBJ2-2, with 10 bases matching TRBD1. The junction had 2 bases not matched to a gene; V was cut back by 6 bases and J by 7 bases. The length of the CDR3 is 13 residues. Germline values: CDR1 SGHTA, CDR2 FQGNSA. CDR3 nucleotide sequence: TGTGCCAGCAGGACAGGGGGCGGCGGGGAGCTGTTTTTT. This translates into CASRTGGGGELFF. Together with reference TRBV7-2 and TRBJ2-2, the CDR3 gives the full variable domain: GAGVSQSPSNKVTEKGKDVELRCDPISGHTALYWYRQSLGQGLEFLIYFQGNSAPDKSGLPSDRFSAERTGGSVSTLTIQRTQQEDSAVYLCASRTGGGGELFFGEGSRLTVL.

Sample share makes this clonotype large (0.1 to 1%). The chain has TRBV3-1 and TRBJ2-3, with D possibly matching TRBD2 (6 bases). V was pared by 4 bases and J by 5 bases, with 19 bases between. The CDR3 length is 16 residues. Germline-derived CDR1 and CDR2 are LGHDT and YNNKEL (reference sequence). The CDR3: CASSPSAGTGGDTQYF. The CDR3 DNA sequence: TGTGCCAGCAGCCCGTCGGCGGGGACCGGGGGAGATACGCAGTATTTT.

Here the CDR3 reads CASSPRLGTGEKLFF. CDR3 DNA: TGTGCCAGCTCACCCCGACTCGGGACAGGCGAAAAACTGTTTTTT. The gene calls are TRBV18 and TRBJ1-4; 8 bases map to TRBD1. The CDR3 consists of 15 residues. Germline V gene sequence: CDR1 KGHSH, CDR2 LQKENI. Losses at the gene ends were 3 bases for V and 8 bases for J; bases not matched to a gene: 8.

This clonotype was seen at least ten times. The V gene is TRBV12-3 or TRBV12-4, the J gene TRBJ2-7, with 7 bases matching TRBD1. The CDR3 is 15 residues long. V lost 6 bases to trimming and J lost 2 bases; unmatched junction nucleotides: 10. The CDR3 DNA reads TGTGCCAGCAGCCTAAGACAGGGTGGGACCTACGAGCAGTACTTC. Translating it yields CASSLRQGGTYEQYF.

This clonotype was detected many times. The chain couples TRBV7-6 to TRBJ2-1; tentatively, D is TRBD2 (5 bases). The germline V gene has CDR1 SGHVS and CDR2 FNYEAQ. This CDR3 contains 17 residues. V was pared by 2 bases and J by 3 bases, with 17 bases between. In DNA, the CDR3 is TGTGCCAGCAGCTTAAGAGGGAGTGCGGCGGACTACAATGAGCAGTTCTTC. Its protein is CASSLRGSAADYNEQFF.

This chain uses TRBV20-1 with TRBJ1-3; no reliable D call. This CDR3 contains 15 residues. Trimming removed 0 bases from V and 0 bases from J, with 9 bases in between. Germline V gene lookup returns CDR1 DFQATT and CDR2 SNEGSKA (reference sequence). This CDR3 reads CSARDMMASGNTIYF. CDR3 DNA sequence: TGCAGTGCTAGAGACATGATGGCCTCTGGAAACACCATATATTTT.

CDR3 DNA: TGTGTACACCGCGGACAGGGAGATTCACCCCTCCACTTT. Protein: CVHRGQGDSPLHF. The V gene is TRBV30, the J gene TRBJ1-6, with TRBD1 matching over 8 bases. Germline values: CDR1 GTSNPN, CDR2 SVGIG (reference sequence). The CDR3 sequence is 13 residues long.

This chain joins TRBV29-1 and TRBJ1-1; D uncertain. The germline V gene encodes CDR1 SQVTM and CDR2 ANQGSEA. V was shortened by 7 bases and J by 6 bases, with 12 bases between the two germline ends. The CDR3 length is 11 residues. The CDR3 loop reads CSGNTGAEAFF. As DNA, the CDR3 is TGCAGCGGAAACACGGGCGCTGAAGCTTTCTTT. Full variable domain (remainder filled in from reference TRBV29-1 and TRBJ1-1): SAVISQKPSRDICQRGTSLTIQCQVDSQVTMMFWYRQQPGQSLTLIATANQGSEATYESGFVIDKFPISRPNLTFSTLTVSNMSPEDSSIYLCSGNTGAEAFFGQGTRLTVV.

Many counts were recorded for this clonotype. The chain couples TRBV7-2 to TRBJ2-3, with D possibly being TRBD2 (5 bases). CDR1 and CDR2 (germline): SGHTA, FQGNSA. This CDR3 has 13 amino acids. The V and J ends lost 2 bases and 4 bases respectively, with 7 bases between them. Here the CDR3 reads CASSLTLADTQYF. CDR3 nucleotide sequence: TGTGCCAGCAGCTTAACACTAGCAGATACGCAGTATTTT.

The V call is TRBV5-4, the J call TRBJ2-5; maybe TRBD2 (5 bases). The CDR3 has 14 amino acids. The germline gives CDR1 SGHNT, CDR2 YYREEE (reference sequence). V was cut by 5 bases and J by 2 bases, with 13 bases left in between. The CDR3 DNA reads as TGTGCCAGCAGTCCCGGGGTCGGGCAAGAGACCCAGTACTTC. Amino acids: CASSPGVGQETQYF.

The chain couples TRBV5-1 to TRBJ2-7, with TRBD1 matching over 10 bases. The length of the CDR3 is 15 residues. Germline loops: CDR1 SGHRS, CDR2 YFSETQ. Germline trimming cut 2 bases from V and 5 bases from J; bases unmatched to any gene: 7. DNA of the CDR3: TGCGCCAGCAGCTTTACCGGGACAGGGGTCCACGAGCAGTACTTC. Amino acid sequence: CASSFTGTGVHEQYF.

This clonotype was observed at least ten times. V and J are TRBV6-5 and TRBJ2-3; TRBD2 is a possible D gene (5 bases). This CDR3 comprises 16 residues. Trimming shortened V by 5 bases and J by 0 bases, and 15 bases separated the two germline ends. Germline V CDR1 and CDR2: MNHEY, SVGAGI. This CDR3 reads CASSNLQRISTDTQYF. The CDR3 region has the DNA TGTGCCAGCAGTAACCTTCAGCGGATTAGCACAGATACGCAGTATTTT.

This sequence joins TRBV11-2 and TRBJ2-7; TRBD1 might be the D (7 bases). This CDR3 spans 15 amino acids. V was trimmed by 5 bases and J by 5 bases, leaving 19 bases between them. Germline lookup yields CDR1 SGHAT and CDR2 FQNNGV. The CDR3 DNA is TGTGCCAGCAGCCCAATCCGCCAGGGGGGCCACGAGCAGTACTTC. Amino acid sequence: CASSPIRQGGHEQYF.

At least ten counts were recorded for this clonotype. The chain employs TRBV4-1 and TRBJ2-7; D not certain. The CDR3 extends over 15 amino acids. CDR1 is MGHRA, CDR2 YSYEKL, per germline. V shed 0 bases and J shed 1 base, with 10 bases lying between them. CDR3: CASSQDRFPSYEQYF. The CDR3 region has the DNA TGCGCCAGCAGCCAAGATCGCTTTCCTTCCTACGAGCAGTACTTC.

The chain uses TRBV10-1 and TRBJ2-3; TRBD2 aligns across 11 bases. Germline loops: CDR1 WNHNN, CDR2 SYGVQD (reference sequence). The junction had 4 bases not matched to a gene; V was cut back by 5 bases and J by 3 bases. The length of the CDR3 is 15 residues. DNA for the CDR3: TGCGCCAGCAGTCTCCGGACTAGCGGGACAGATACGCAGTATTTT. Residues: CASSLRTSGTDTQYF.

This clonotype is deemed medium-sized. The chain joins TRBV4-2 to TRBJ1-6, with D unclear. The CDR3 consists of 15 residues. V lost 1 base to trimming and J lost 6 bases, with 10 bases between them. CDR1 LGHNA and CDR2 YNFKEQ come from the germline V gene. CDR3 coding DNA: TGTGCCAGCAGCCAAGGAGAGGGCGGTAATTCACCCCTCCACTTT. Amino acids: CASSQGEGGNSPLHF.

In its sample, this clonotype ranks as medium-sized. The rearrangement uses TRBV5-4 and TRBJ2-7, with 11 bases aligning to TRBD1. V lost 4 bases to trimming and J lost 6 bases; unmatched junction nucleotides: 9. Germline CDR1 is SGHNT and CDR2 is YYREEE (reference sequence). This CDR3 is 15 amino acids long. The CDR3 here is CASSPPRTGGAEQYF. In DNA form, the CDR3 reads TGTGCCAGCAGCCCACCCCGGACAGGGGGCGCCGAGCAGTACTTC.

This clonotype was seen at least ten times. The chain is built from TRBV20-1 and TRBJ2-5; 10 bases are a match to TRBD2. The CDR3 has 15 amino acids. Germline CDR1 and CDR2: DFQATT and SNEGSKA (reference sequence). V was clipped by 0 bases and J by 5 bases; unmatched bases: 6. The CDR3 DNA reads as TGCAGTGCTAGAGATCCAAAGCGGGGGGGCGAGACCCAGTACTTC. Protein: CSARDPKRGGETQYF.

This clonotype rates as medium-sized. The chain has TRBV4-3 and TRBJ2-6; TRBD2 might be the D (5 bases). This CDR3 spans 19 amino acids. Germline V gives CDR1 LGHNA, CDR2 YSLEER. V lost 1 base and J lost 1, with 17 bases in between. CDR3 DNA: TGCGCCAGCAGCCAAGTACGACTCACTTCGGGATCTGGGGCCAACGTCCTGACTTTC. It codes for CASSQVRLTSGSGANVLTF.

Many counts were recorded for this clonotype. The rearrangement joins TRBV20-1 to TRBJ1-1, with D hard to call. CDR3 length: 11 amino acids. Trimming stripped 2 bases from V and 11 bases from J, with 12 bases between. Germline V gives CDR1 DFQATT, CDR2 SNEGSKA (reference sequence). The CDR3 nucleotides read TGCAGTGCTAGATTCATCCGTGGGGCTTTCTTT. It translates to CSARFIRGAFF.